Listed here are 5 T cell receptor beta chains from one sample, sequenced in a study of blood T cell repertoires in COVID-19. The assay was immunoSEQ multiplex PCR, and TCRdb's table has in-frame clones only and misses some. The table includes a few hundred thousand clones, 70% to 90% detected once. Sequences were obtained from PBMCs or T cells enriched from blood (not recorded which). The receptors shown here come from a woman aged 40 to 49 who had recovered from COVID-19.

A note on this clone: In the same sample, other DNA sequences code for this CDR3. The CDR3 DNA reads TGTGCCAGCAGTTACGGGACAAAGAACACTGAAGCTTTCTTT. This encodes CASSYGTKNTEAFF. This sequence joins TRBV6-2 or TRBV6-3 and TRBJ1-1, with TRBD1 as a possible D gene (6 bases). The germline V gene encodes CDR1 MNHEY and CDR2 SVGEGT. The CDR3 loop spans 14 amino acids. Trimming left V 2 bases short and J 1 base short, with 8 bases between.

The CDR3 DNA reads as TGTGCCTGGAGTGTACAGGGATTTTCACCCCTCCACTTT. It is translated as CAWSVQGFSPLHF. The chain couples TRBV30 to TRBJ1-6; the D gene is possibly TRBD1 (6 bases). CDR3 length: 13 residues. Deletions cut 0 bases from V and 9 bases from J, with 9 bases between. Germline values: CDR1 GTSNPN, CDR2 SVGIG (reference sequence).

The rearrangement uses TRBV7-6 and TRBJ2-1; 7 bases match TRBD2. The CDR3 loop spans 18 amino acids. Per germline, CDR1 SGHVS and CDR2 FNYEAQ. With 1 base clipped from V and 0 bases from J, the junction kept 9 bases outside the gene matches. The CDR3 DNA reads as TGTGCCAGCAGCTTAGTCATTTTGCGGGAGAGCTCCTACAATGAGCAGTTCTTC. This translates into CASSLVILRESSYNEQFF.

V gene TRBV4-1 combines with J gene TRBJ1-5; D not certain. From germline, CDR1 is MGHRA and CDR2 YSYEKL. V was clipped by 1 base and J by 2 bases, with 6 bases between them. This CDR3 spans 14 amino acids. In nucleotides, the CDR3 is TGCGCCAGCAGCCAAGGACGGGGCAATCAGCCCCAGCATTTT. This encodes CASSQGRGNQPQHF.

V and J are TRBV30 and TRBJ1-1; the match to TRBD1 covers 12 bases. CDR1 is GTSNPN, CDR2 SVGIG, per germline (reference sequence). The CDR3 consists of 16 residues. V shed 5 bases and J 4 bases; nucleotides not matched to a gene: 11. The CDR3 here is CAWGRGQGARSTEAFF. CDR3 in DNA: TGTGCCTGGGGCCGGGGACAGGGGGCTAGGAGCACTGAAGCTTTCTTT.